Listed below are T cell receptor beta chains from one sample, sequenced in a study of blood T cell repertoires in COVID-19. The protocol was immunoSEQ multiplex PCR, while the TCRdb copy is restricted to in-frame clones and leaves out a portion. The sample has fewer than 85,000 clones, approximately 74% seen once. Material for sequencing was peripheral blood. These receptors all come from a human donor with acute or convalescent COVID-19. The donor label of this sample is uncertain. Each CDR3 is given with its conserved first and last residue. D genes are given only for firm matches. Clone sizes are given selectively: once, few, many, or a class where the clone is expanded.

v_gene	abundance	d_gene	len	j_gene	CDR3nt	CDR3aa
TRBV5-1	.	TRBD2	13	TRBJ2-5	TGCGCCAGCAGCTGGACTAGCGACGAGACCCAGTACTTC	CASSWTSDETQYF
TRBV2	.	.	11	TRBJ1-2	TGTGCCAGCAGCCTCCAGTATGGCTACACCTTC	CASSLQYGYTF
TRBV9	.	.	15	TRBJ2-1	TGTGCCAGCAGCGTAACCAGGGACTCCTACAATGAGCAGTTCTTC	CASSVTRDSYNEQFF
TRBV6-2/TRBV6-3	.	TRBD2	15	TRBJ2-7	TGTGCCAGCAGTTCACTAGCGGGAGGGCCCTACGAGCAGTACTTC	CASSSLAGGPYEQYF
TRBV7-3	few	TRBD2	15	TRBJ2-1	TGTGCCAGCAGCCCGAGACTAGCGGAGTACAATGAGCAGTTCTTC	CASSPRLAEYNEQFF
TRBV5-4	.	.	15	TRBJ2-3	TGTGCCAGCAGCTCCGGACAGCATAGCACAGATACGCAGTATTTT	CASSSGQHSTDTQYF
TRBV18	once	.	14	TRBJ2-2	TGTGCCAGCTCACCACAGGGGTGGACCGGGGAGCTGTTTTTT	CASSPQGWTGELFF
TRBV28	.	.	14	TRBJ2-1	TGTGCCAGCAGTTTAAACAGGGTTGGTAATGAGCAGTTCTTC	CASSLNRVGNEQFF
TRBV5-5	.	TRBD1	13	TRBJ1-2	TGTGCCAGCAGCGAGACAGGGAACTATGGCTACACCTTC	CASSETGNYGYTF
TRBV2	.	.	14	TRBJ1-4	TGTGCCAGCAGTCGGGACTCTGGAAATGAAAAACTGTTTTTT	CASSRDSGNEKLFF
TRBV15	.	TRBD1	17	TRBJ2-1	TGTGCCACCAGCATCATTGGACAGGCCAGATCGCCTAATGAGCAGTTCTTC	CATSIIGQARSPNEQFF
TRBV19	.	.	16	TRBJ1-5	TGTGCCAGTAGTCTCTCTAGGACAACTGGCTATCAGCCCCAGCATTTT	CASSLSRTTGYQPQHF
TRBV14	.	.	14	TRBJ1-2	TGTGCCAGCAGCCAATTCGGCGGGCACTATGGCTACACCTTC	CASSQFGGHYGYTF
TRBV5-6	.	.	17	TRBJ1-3	TGTGCCAGCAGCTTGCACGGAGGGGAATTGATGGGAAACACCATATATTTT	CASSLHGGELMGNTIYF
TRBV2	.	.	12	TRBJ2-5	TGTGCCAGCAATAGGGGCCAAGAGACCCAGTACTTC	CASNRGQETQYF
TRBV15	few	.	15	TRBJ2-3	TGTGCCACCAGCAGAGACCCGACGCGGGCAGATACGCAGTATTTT	CATSRDPTRADTQYF
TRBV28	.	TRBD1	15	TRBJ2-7	TGTGCCAGCAGCTCCCCGGGACAGGCCCCCTACGAGCAGTACTTC	CASSSPGQAPYEQYF
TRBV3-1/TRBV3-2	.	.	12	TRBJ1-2	TGTGCCACCTCGGGGGGATTCTATGGCTACACCTTC	CATSGGFYGYTF
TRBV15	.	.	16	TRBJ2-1	TGTGCCACCAGCAGAGTCCGGAATTGGGACTTCAATGAGCAGTTCTTC	CATSRVRNWDFNEQFF
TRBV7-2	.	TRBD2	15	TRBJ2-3	TGTGCCAGCAGCTTAGTCAGGGTGGGAGGGGAGGCGCAGTATTTT	CASSLVRVGGEAQYF
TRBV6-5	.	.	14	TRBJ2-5	TGTGCCAGCAGAACCTCACAGGGCCGGGAGACCCAGTACTTC	CASRTSQGRETQYF
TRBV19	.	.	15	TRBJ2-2	TGTGCCAGTAGTATAGGGCAGTTGAACACCGGGGAGCTGTTTTTT	CASSIGQLNTGELFF
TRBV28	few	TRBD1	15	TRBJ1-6	TGTGCCAGCAGACCCACAGGGGTCTATAATTCACCCCTCCACTTT	CASRPTGVYNSPLHF
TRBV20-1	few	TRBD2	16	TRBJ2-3	TGCAGTGCTAGTAGGCGGAGCGGGGGGAGCACAGATACGCAGTATTTT	CSASRRSGGSTDTQYF
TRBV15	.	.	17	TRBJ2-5	TGTGCCACCAGCAGCCCCTTAGGGGCCCTCTCCCAAGAGACCCAGTACTTC	CATSSPLGALSQETQYF
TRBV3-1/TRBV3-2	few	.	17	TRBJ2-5	TGTGCCAGCAGCATACCGAGGCAGGGGGGATTTCAAGAGACCCAGTACTTC	CASSIPRQGGFQETQYF
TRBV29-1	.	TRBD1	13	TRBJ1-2	TGCAGCGCAAAAGGGGGCGGGCGCTATGGCTACACCTTC	CSAKGGGRYGYTF
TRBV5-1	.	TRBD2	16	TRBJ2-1	TGCGCCAGCAGCCGTAGCGGGGCAACCTCCTACAATGAGCAGTTCTTC	CASSRSGATSYNEQFF
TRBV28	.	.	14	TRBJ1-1	TGTGCCAGCAGTTTGGGGGGGATGAACACTGAAGCTTTCTTT	CASSLGGMNTEAFF
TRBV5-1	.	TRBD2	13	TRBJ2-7	TGCGCCAGCAGCAGCCTAGCGGGGCCCGAGCAGTACTTC	CASSSLAGPEQYF
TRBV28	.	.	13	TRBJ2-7	TGTGCCAGCAGAACAGGGCCCGCCTACGAGCAGTACTTC	CASRTGPAYEQYF
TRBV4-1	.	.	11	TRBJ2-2	TGCGCCAGCAGCCAAGGGCCGAAGCTGTTTTTT	CASSQGPKLFF
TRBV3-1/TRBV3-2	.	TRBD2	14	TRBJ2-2	TGTGCCAGCAGCCAAAGGACTAGCACCGGGGAGCTGTTTTTT	CASSQRTSTGELFF
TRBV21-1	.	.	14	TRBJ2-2	TGTGCCAGCAGCAAAAGGACTAGTCAAGGGGAGCTGTTTTTT	CASSKRTSQGELFF
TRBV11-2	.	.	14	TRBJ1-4	TGTGCCAGCAGCCGAGGGGGGGTAAATGAAAAACTGTTTTTT	CASSRGGVNEKLFF
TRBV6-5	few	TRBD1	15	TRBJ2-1	TGTGCCAGCAGGTTGGGACAGGGAGGCTACAATGAGCAGTTCTTC	CASRLGQGGYNEQFF
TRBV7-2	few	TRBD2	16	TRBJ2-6	TGTGCCAGCAGCGTAAGCGGGGGCGGTGGGGCCAACGTCCTGACTTTC	CASSVSGGGGANVLTF
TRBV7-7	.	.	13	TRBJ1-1	TGTGCTAGCAGTTCCAGGGTGAACACTGAAGCTTTCTTT	CASSSRVNTEAFF
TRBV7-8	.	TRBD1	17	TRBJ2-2	TGTGCCAGCAGCCCACCCCCGGGACAGGGGTACACCGGGGAGCTGTTTTTT	CASSPPPGQGYTGELFF
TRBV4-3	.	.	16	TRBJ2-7	TGCGCCAGCAGCCAAGAATTAAGGCTAGCTAAGTACGAGCAGTACTTC	CASSQELRLAKYEQYF
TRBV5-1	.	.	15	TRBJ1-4	TGCGCCAGCAGCCGGGCTCCAATAGGGGGTGAAAAACTGTTTTTT	CASSRAPIGGEKLFF
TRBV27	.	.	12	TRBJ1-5	TGTGCCAGCAGTACTCGCAATCAGCCCCAGCATTTT	CASSTRNQPQHF
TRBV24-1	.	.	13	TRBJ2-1	TGTGCCACCAGTGATCCCCCTTACAATGAGCAGTTCTTC	CATSDPPYNEQFF
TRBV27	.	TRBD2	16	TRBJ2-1	TGTGCCAGCAGTGGGACTAGCGGGAGGTTCTACAATGAGCAGTTCTTC	CASSGTSGRFYNEQFF
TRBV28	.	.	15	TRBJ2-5	TGTGCCAGCAGTCTTGAGACGGCCTCCCCGGAGGCCCAGTACTTC	CASSLETASPEAQYF
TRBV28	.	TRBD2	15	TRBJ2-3	TGTGCCAGCTCGAAACGGGGGGGCCAGGGAGATACGCAGTATTTT	CASSKRGGQGDTQYF
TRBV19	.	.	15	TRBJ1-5	TGTGCCAGTATCGCTGAGGCCCATAGCAATCAGCCCCAGCATTTT	CASIAEAHSNQPQHF
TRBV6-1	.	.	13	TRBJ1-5	TGTGCCAGCAGTGAAGGTCTGAATCAGCCCCAGCATTTT	CASSEGLNQPQHF
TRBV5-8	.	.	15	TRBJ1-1	TGTGCCAGCAGCTTGGCCCGGGAGGGTGGCACTGAAGCTTTCTTT	CASSLAREGGTEAFF
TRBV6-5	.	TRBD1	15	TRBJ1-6	TGTGCCAGCAGAGACAGGGCGCCGGGCAATTCACCCCTCCACTTT	CASRDRAPGNSPLHF
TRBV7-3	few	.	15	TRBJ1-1	TGTGCCAGCAGCTTGACAGCTGGACCCAGCACTGAAGCTTTCTTT	CASSLTAGPSTEAFF
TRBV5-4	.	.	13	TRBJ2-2	TGTGCCAGCACCTCAGGGTTAGGCGGGGAGCTGTTTTTT	CASTSGLGGELFF